This TCR beta chain was profiled in a study of blood T cell repertoires in COVID-19. In its sample, this clone was seen a few times. Germline lookup yields CDR1 SGHTA and CDR2 FQGNSA. The V end lost 5 bases, the J end lost 2 bases, and 15 bases lay between the germline ends. The CDR3 is 16 amino acids. Original handling: Reference gene primer amplification in the assay estimated nucleated cell counts. Clones were sequenced by immunoSEQ multiplex PCR, and TCRdb holds only the in-frame ones, with some missing. The DNA gave D and trimming, while V, J and clone size come from that table. Of approximately 62,000 clones in the sample, around 74% are singletons; the top ten hold around 6%.

Sample: peripheral blood. The chain has TRBV7-2 and TRBJ2-2, with D possibly matching TRBD1 (6 bases). This receptor was taken from a woman between 50 and 59 years old with active or convalescent COVID-19. The CDR3 is CASSILTGLNTGELFF. The CDR3 DNA is TGTGCCAGCAGCATTCTGACAGGACTCAACACCGGGGAGCTGTTTTTT.